This TCR beta chain was retrieved from a study of T cell repertoires in cytomegalovirus infection. Study-wide background: From public TCR beta signatures came an indication of both CMV infection and matching HLA type.

Germline values: CDR1 MNHEY, CDR2 SVGEGT. V gave up 4 bases and J gave up 4 bases; unmatched junction bases: 5. This CDR3 has 15 amino acids. This clonotype was counted ten times or more. Its antigen is as yet unknown. One entry per CDR3 protein, called by TCRdb with MiXCR from the reads. The table includes around 800,000 distinct CDR3 sequences, approximately 30% detected once. This TCR was sampled from a human donor in good health (CMV status not recorded). Some clones in this sample may be carry-over from other donors' samples. This material consisted of cultured CD8+ T cells from PBMCs, taken from culture after CMV antigen stimulation. The V call is TRBV6-2 or TRBV6-3, the J call TRBJ2-2, with 8 nucleotides matching TRBD2. The CDR3 protein is CASSSWTSSTGELFF. CDR3 in DNA: TGTGCCAGCAGTTCATGGACTAGCAGCACCGGGGAGCTGTTTTTT.